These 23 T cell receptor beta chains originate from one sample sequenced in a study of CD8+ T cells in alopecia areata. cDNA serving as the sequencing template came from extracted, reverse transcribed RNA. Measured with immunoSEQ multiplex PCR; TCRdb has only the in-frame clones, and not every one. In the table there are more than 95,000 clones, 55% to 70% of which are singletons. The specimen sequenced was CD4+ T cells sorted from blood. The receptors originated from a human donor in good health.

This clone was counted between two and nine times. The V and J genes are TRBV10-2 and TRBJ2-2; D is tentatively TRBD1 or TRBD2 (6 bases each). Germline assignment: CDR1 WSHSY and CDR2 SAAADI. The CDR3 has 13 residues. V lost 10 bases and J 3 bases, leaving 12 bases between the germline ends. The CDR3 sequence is CATPRGDTGELFF. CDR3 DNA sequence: TGCGCCACTCCGAGGGGGGACACCGGGGAGCTGTTTTTT.

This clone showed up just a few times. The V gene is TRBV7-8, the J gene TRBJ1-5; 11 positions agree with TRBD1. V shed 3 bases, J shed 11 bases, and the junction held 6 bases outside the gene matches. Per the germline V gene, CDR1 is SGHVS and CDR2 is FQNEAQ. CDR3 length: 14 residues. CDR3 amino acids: CASSFGQGARAQHF. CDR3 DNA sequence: TGTGCCAGCAGCTTCGGACAGGGGGCGCGAGCCCAGCATTTT. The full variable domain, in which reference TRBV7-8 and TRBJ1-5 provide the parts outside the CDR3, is GAGVSQSPRYKVAKRGQDVALRCDPISGHVSLFWYQQALGQGPEFLTYFQNEAQLDKSGLPSDRFFAERPEGSVSTLKIQRTQQEDSAVYLCASSFGQGARAQHFGDGTRLSIL.

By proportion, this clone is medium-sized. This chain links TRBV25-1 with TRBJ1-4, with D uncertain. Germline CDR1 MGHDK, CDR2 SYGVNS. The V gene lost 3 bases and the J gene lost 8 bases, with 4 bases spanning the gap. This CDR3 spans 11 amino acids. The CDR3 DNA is TGTGCCAGCAGTGAGAGGGAAAAACTGTTTTTT. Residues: CASSEREKLFF.

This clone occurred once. The CDR3 region has the DNA TGCAGCGTCGCCCCTGGGGACTATGGCTACACCTTC. Translating gives CSVAPGDYGYTF. The rearrangement uses TRBV29-1 and TRBJ1-2; D remains ambiguous. The CDR3 loop spans 12 amino acids. Trimming took off 6 bases at V and 3 bases at J, with 11 bases between the two ends. Germline CDR1 reads SQVTM; CDR2 reads ANQGSEA.

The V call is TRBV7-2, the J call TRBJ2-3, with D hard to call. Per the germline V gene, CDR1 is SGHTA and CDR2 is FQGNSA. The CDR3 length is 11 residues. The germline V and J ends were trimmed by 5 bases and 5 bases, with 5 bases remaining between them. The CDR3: CASSPKDTQYF. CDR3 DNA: TGTGCCAGCAGCCCGAAAGATACGCAGTATTTT.

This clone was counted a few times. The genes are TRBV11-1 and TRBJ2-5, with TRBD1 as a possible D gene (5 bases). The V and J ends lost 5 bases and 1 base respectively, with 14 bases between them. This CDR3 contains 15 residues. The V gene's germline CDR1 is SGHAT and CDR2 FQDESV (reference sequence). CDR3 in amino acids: CASSPRRQLQETQYF. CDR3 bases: TGTGCCAGCAGCCCCCGCCGACAGCTCCAAGAGACCCAGTACTTC.

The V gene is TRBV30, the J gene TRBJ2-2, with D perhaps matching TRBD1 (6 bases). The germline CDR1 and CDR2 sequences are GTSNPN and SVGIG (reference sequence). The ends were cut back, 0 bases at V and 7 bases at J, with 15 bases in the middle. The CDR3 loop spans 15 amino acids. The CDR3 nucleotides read TGTGCCTGGAGTGTAGGGGGACAAGTAATCGGGGAGCTGTTTTTT. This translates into CAWSVGGQVIGELFF. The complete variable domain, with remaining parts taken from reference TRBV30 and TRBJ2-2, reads SQTIHQWPATLVQPVGSPLSLECTVEGTSNPNLYWYRQAAGRGLQLLFYSVGIGQISSEVPQNLSASRPQDRQFILSSKKLLLSDSGFYLCAWSVGGQVIGELFFGEGSRLTVL.

The CDR3 DNA reads as TGCAGCGTTGAAGGTCCGGGGTATGGCTACACCTTC. Protein sequence: CSVEGPGYGYTF. The chain uses TRBV29-1 and TRBJ1-2, with D unclear. Trimming removed 1 base from V and 5 bases from J, with 8 bases in between. The CDR3 totals 12 residues. Per the germline V gene, CDR1 is SQVTM and CDR2 is ANQGSEA.

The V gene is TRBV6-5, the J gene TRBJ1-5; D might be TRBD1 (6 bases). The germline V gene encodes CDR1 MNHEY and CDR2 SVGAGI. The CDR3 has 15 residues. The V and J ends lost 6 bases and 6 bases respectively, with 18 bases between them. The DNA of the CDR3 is TGTGCCAGCAGCCGGGACGGGGGCGGTTTTCAGCCCCAGCATTTT. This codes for CASSRDGGGFQPQHF.

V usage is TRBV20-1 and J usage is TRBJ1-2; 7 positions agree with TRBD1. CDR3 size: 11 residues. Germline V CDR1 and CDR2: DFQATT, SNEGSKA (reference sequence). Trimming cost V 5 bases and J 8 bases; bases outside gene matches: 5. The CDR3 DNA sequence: TGCAGTGCTCGACAGGGACAGGGCTACACCTTC. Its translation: CSARQGQGYTF.

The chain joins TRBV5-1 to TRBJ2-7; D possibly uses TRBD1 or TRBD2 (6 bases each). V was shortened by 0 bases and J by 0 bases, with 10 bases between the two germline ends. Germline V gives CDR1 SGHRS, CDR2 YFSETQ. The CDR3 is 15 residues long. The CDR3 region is CASSLEGGSSYEQYF. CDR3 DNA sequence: TGCGCCAGCAGCTTGGAGGGGGGCAGCTCCTACGAGCAGTACTTC.

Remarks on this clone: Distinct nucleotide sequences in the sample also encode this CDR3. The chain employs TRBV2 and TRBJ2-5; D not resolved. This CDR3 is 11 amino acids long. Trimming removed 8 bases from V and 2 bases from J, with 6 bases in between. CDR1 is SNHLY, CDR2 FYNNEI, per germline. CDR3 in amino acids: CASSPQETQYF. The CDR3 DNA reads TGTGCCAGCTCGCCACAAGAGACCCAGTACTTC.

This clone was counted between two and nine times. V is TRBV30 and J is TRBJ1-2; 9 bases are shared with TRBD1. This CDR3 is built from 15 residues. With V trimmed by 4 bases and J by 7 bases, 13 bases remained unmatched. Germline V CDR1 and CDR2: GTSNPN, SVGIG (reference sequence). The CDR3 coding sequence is TGTGCCTGGACGCCCCGCCGGGACAGGGTCGTTGGCTACACCTTC. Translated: CAWTPRRDRVVGYTF.

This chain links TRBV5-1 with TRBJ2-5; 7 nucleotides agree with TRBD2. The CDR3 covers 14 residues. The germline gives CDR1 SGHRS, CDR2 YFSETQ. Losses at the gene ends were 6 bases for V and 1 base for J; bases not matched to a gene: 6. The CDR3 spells CASTLAGVQETQYF. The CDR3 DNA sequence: TGCGCCAGCACGTTAGCGGGCGTCCAAGAGACCCAGTACTTC. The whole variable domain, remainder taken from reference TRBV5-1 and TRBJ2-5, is KAGVTQTPRYLIKTRGQQVTLSCSPISGHRSVSWYQQTPGQGLQFLFEYFSETQRNKGNFPGRFSGRQFSNSRSEMNVSTLELGDSALYLCASTLAGVQETQYFGPGTRLLVL.

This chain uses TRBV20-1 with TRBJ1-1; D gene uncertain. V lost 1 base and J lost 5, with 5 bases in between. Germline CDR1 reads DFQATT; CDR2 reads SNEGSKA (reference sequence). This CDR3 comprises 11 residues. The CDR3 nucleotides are TGCAGTGCTAGAGGAGCTACTGAAGCTTTCTTT. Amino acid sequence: CSARGATEAFF.

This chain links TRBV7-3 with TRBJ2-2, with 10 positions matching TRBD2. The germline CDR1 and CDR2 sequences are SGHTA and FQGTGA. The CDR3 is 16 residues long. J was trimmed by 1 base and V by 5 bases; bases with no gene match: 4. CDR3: CASSPTSGVNTGELFF. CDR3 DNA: TGTGCCAGCAGCCCTACTAGCGGGGTGAACACCGGGGAGCTGTTTTTT.

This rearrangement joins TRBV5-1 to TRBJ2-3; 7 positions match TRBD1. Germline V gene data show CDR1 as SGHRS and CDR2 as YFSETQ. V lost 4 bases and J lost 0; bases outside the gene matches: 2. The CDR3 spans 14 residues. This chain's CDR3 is CASSQDRSTDTQYF. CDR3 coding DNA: TGCGCCAGCAGCCAGGACAGGAGCACAGATACGCAGTATTTT.

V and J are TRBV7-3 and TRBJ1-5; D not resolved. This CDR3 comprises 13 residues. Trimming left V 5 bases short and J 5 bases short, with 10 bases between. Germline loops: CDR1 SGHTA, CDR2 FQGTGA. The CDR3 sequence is CASSPNGDQPQHF. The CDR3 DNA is TGTGCCAGCAGCCCAAACGGGGATCAGCCCCAGCATTTT.

DNA for the CDR3: TGTGCCAGCAGCCCGCAACGCTACGAGCAGTACTTC. Amino acids: CASSPQRYEQYF. V and J are TRBV11-2 and TRBJ2-7; D call uncertain. V lost 5 bases and J lost 3, with 8 bases in between. CDR3 length: 12 residues. CDR1 is SGHAT and CDR2 is FQNNGV in the germline V gene.

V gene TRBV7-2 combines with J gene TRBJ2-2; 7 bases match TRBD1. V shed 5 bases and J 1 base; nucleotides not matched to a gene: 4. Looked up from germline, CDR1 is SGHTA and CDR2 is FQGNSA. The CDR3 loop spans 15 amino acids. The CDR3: CASSPWTGNTGELFF. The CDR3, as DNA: TGTGCCAGCAGCCCTTGGACAGGGAACACCGGGGAGCTGTTTTTT.

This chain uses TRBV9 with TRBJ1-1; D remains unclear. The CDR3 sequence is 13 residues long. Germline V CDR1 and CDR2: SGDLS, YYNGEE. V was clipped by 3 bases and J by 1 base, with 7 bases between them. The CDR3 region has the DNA TGTGCCAGCAGCGGTTGGGGGAACACTGAAGCTTTCTTT. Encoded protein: CASSGWGNTEAFF.

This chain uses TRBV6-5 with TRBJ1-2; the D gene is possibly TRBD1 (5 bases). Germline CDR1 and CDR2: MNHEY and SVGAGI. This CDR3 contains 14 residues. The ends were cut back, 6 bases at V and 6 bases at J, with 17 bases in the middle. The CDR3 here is CASRPHGALNGYTF. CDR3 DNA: TGTGCCAGCAGACCTCACGGGGCCCTTAATGGCTACACCTTC.

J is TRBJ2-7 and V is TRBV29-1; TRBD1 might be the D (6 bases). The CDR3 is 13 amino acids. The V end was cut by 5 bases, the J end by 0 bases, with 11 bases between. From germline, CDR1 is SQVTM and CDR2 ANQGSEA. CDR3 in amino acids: CSVTGTSSYEQYF. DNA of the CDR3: TGCAGCGTTACAGGGACAAGCTCCTACGAGCAGTACTTC.